The clone carrying this TCR beta chain was seen once. These data belong to a study of technical replicates of blood from a handful of donors. CDR1 and CDR2 (germline): GTSNPN, SVGIG (reference sequence). J was trimmed by 8 bases and V by 8 bases; bases with no gene match: 17. The CDR3 totals 15 residues. TCRdb's table, derived via immunoSEQ multiplex PCR, lists solely in-frame clones and lacks some. The repertoire holds 98,000 or so clones, with approximately 96% as singletons. The sequenced sample was T cells isolated from PBMCs. This chain connects TRBV30 to TRBJ2-1; 8 bases agree with TRBD2. This sequence was found in a human donor in good health. The CDR3 protein is CAGGGASGLLYEQFF. In DNA form, the CDR3 reads TGTGCCGGAGGAGGGGCTAGCGGGTTACTCTATGAGCAGTTCTTC.